Below, 14 T cell receptor beta chains from the same sample are listed, as sequenced in a study of blood T cell repertoires in COVID-19. Assay: immunoSEQ multiplex PCR; the TCRdb copy retains only in-frame clones and omits some. The sample records 130,000 or so clones, roughly three quarters being singletons. The sample was peripheral blood. All receptors derive from a woman in her 70s with COVID-19, enrolled during active disease.

This chain connects TRBV28 to TRBJ2-1; 13 bases map to TRBD2. Per germline, CDR1 MDHEN and CDR2 SYDVKM. The CDR3 has 15 amino acids. V was pared by 5 bases and J by 6 bases, with 4 bases of the junction left unmatched. CDR3 DNA sequence: TGTGCCAGCAGTCCACTAGCGGGGGGGGTCAATGAGCAGTTCTTC. Amino acid sequence: CASSPLAGGVNEQFF.

V and J are TRBV6-1 and TRBJ1-4; 7 bases match TRBD1. V gave up 2 bases and J gave up 6 bases; unmatched junction bases: 18. This CDR3 contains 19 residues. Germline V CDR1 and CDR2: MNHNS, SASEGT. This chain's CDR3 is CASSENRGQRIGGDEKLFF. The CDR3 DNA is TGTGCCAGCAGTGAAAATCGGGGACAGCGGATCGGCGGCGATGAAAAACTGTTTTTT.

The chain's CDR3 is CASSFQGDQPQHF. The CDR3 nucleotides are TGTGCCAGCAGTTTTCAAGGGGATCAGCCCCAGCATTTT. J is TRBJ1-5 and V is TRBV6-6, with D possibly being TRBD1 (5 bases). The CDR3 runs 13 residues. CDR1 and CDR2 from the germline V gene are MNHNY and SVGAGI (reference sequence). Trimming pared 4 bases from V and 5 bases from J, leaving 9 bases between.

The chain uses TRBV20-1 and TRBJ2-7, with unresolved D. V was cut by 5 bases and J by 6 bases, with 11 bases left in between. The germline gives CDR1 DFQATT, CDR2 SNEGSKA (reference sequence). The CDR3 length is 11 residues. CDR3 nucleotides: TGCAGTGCTCAGCAGACTGGCGAGCAGTACTTC. Amino acid sequence: CSAQQTGEQYF.

The CDR3 loop is CASSSDRGDYGYTF. The CDR3 bases are TGCGCCAGCAGTTCCGACAGGGGTGACTATGGCTACACCTTC. The V call is TRBV5-1, the J call TRBJ1-2; 8 bases are shared with TRBD1. In germline, CDR1 is SGHRS, CDR2 YFSETQ. Unmatched junction bases numbered 6, after V lost 5 bases and J lost 3 bases. The CDR3 length is 14 residues.

The rearrangement joins TRBV9 to TRBJ1-1; 9 bases match TRBD1. CDR1 and CDR2 (germline): SGDLS, YYNGEE. V was clipped by 4 bases and J by 4 bases; unmatched bases: 5. The CDR3 is 14 amino acids. CDR3 region: CASSQTTGGTEAFF. The CDR3 DNA is TGTGCCAGCAGCCAAACGACAGGGGGCACTGAAGCTTTCTTT.

This clone was observed a few times. The rearrangement uses TRBV5-1 and TRBJ2-1, with 10 bases matching TRBD2. The V gene's germline CDR1 is SGHRS and CDR2 YFSETQ. Losses at the gene ends were 0 bases for V and 4 bases for J; bases not matched to a gene: 4. The CDR3 extends over 16 amino acids. The CDR3 region has the DNA TGCGCCAGCAGCTTGGGGTCTAGCGGGGGATACAATGAGCAGTTCTTC. Translated: CASSLGSSGGYNEQFF.

The chain has TRBV5-4 and TRBJ2-3; D possibly corresponds to TRBD2 (6 bases). Trimming took off 4 bases at V and 1 base at J, with 10 bases between the two ends. Germline CDR1 and CDR2: SGHNT and YYREEE (reference sequence). This CDR3 region has 14 residues. The CDR3 loop reads CASSLERGTDTQYF. CDR3 in DNA: TGTGCCAGCAGCCTTGAGCGGGGCACAGATACGCAGTATTTT. Looking up the rest from reference TRBV5-4 and TRBJ2-3 gives the full variable domain: ETGVTQSPTHLIKTRGQQVTLRCSSQSGHNTVSWYQQALGQGPQFIFQYYREEENGRGNFPPRFSGLQFPNYSSELNVNALELDDSALYLCASSLERGTDTQYFGPGTRLTVL.

V is TRBV4-2 and J is TRBJ2-3, with TRBD2 identical over 15 bases. The CDR3 extends over 16 amino acids. V lost 1 base, J lost 4 bases, and 0 bases stayed unmatched. The V gene's germline CDR1 is LGHNA and CDR2 YNFKEQ. As DNA, the CDR3 is TGTGCCAGCAGCCAAGGGACTAGCGGGGGGGCAGATACGCAGTATTTT. Translated: CASSQGTSGGADTQYF.

V and J are TRBV9 and TRBJ2-7; 13 bases are a match to TRBD2. Germline CDR1 reads SGDLS; CDR2 reads YYNGEE. The trim removed 4 bases at V and 0 bases at J, leaving 13 bases unmatched. This CDR3 is 19 amino acids long. The CDR3 sequence is CASSPPGGLAGDLSYEQYF. For the CDR3, the DNA is TGTGCCAGCAGCCCCCCCGGCGGACTAGCGGGGGACCTCTCCTACGAGCAGTACTTC.

This chain connects TRBV6-6 to TRBJ2-1; 7 bases line up with TRBD1. After removal of 2 bases from V and 5 bases from J, the junction contained 6 bases not matched to a gene. The CDR3 runs 15 residues. The germline CDR1 and CDR2 sequences are MNHNY and SVGAGI (reference sequence). CDR3 in DNA: TGTGCCAGCAGTTACGACAGGGACCCTCACAATGAGCAGTTCTTC. Translated, it gives CASSYDRDPHNEQFF.

The rearrangement joins TRBV7-6 to TRBJ2-7; 8 bases are shared with TRBD1. The ends lost 5 bases at V and 4 bases at J; junction bases unmatched: 10. The CDR3 sequence is 15 residues long. Per germline, CDR1 SGHVS and CDR2 FNYEAQ. The chain's CDR3 is CASSPRQGRGYEQYF. DNA of the CDR3: TGTGCCAGCAGCCCTCGACAGGGGAGAGGGTACGAGCAGTACTTC. The variable domain in full, with the rest retrieved from reference TRBV7-6 and TRBJ2-7, is GAGVSQSPRYKVTKRGQDVALRCDPISGHVSLYWYRQALGQGPEFLTYFNYEAQQDKSGLPNDRFSAERPEGSISTLTIQRTEQRDSAMYRCASSPRQGRGYEQYFGPGTRLTVT.

This clone has just one count. The rearrangement uses TRBV6-5 and TRBJ1-5; possible D gene TRBD1, 5 bases. Germline V lookup: CDR1 MNHEY, CDR2 SVGAGI. Trimming took 2 bases from V and 6 from J, leaving 17 bases between them. This CDR3 has 16 residues. The CDR3 here is CASSYPRGGGGQPQHF. CDR3 coding DNA: TGTGCCAGCAGTTACCCCCGAGGCGGCGGGGGTCAGCCCCAGCATTTT.

This chain joins TRBV5-1 and TRBJ1-1, with unresolved D. The germline V and J ends were trimmed by 0 bases and 4 bases, with 7 bases remaining between them. The CDR3 contains 13 residues. CDR1 is SGHRS, CDR2 YFSETQ, per germline. The CDR3 protein is CASSLVGSTEAFF. The CDR3 DNA reads TGCGCCAGCAGCTTGGTTGGGAGCACTGAAGCTTTCTTT.